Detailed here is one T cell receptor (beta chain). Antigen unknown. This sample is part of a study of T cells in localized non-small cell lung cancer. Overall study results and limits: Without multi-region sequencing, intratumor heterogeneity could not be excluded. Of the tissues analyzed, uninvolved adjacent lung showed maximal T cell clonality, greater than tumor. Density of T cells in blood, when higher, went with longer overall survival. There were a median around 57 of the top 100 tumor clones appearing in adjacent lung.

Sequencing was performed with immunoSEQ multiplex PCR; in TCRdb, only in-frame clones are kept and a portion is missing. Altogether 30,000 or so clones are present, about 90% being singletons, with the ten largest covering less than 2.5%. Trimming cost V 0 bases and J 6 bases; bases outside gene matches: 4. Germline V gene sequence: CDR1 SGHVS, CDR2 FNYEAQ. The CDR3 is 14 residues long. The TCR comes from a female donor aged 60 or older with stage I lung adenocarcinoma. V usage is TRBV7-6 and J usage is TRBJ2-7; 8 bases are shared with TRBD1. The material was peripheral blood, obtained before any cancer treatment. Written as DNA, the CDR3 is TGTGCCAGCAGCTTAGCTCAGGGGGCGAGCGAGCAGTACTTC. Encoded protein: CASSLAQGASEQYF. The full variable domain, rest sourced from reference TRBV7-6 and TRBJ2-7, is GAGVSQSPRYKVTKRGQDVALRCDPISGHVSLYWYRQALGQGPEFLTYFNYEAQQDKSGLPNDRFSAERPEGSISTLTIQRTEQRDSAMYRCASSLAQGASEQYFGPGTRLTVT.